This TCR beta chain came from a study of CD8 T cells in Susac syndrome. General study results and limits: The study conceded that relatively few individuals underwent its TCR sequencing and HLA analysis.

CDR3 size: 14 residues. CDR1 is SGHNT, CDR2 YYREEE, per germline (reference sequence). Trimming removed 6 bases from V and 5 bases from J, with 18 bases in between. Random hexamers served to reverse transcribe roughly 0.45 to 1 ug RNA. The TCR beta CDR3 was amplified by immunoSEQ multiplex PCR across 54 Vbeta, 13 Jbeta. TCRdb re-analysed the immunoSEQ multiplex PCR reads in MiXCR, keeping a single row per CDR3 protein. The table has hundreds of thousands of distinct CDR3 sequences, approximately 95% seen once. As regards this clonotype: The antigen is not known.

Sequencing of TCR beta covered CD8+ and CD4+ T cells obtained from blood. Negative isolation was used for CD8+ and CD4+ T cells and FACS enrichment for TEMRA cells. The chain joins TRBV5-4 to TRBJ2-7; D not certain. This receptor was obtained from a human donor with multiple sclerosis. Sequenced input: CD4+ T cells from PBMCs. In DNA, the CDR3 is TGTGCCAGCACCGCCAACGGTAGGGTCCACGAGCAGTACTTC. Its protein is CASTANGRVHEQYF.